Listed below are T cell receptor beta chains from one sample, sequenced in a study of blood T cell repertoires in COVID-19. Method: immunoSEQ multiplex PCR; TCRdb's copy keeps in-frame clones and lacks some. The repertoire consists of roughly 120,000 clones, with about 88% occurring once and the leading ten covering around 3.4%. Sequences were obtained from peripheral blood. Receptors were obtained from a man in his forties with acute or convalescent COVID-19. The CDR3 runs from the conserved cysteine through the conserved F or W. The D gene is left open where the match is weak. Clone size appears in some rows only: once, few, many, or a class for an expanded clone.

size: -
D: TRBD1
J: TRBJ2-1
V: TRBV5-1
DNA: TGCGCCAGCAGGCAACCGACAGGGCGGAATGAGCAGTTCTTC
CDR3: CASRQPTGRNEQFF

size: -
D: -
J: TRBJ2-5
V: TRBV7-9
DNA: TGTGCCAGCAGCAGGGGGAGTGGAGAGACCCAGTACTTC
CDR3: CASSRGSGETQYF

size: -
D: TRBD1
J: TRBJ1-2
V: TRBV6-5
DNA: TGTGCCAGCACCTGGGACAGAGACTATGGCTACACCTTC
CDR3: CASTWDRDYGYTF

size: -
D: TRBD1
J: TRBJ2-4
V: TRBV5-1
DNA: TGCGCCAGCAGCTTAGGACAGGGGTTAGACATTCAGTACTTC
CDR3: CASSLGQGLDIQYF

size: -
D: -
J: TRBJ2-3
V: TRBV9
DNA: TGTGCCAGCAGCGTAGAGTGGGCTGCAGATACGCAGTATTTT
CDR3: CASSVEWAADTQYF

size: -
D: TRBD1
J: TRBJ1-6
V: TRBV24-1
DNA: TGTGCCACCACTGGACCCATCCGGGACAGGGGTAATTCACCCCTCCACTTT
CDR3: CATTGPIRDRGNSPLHF

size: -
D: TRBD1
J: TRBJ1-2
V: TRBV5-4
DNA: TGTGCCAGCAGCTCTAGTGACAGGGGAGTCTATGGCTACACCTTC
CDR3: CASSSSDRGVYGYTF

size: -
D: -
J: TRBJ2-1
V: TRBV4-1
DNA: TGCGCCAGCAGCCAAGTGCAGGGTGATAGGGTCAATGAGCAGTTCTTC
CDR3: CASSQVQGDRVNEQFF

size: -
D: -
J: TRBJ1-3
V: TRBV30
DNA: TGTGCCTGGAGTGTACCGGGGGGCTTGGGAAACACCATATATTTT
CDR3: CAWSVPGGLGNTIYF

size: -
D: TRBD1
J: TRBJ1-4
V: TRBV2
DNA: TGTGCCAGCAGGGCCCTGACAGGGGCCTTCGCAACTAATGAAAAACTGTTTTTT
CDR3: CASRALTGAFATNEKLFF

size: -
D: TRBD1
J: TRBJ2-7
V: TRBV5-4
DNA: TGTGCCAGCAGCCTGTCAGGAGGACAGGGGTTGTCTCGGGAGCAGTACTTC
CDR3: CASSLSGGQGLSREQYF

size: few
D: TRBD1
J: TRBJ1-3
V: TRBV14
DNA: TGTGCCAGCAGCCAAGCAGGGGGTTCTGGAAACACCATATATTTT
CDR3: CASSQAGGSGNTIYF

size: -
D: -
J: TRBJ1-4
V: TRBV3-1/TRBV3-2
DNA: TGTGCGAGCTCGGAGGGCGGTGAAAAACTGTTTTTT
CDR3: CASSEGGEKLFF

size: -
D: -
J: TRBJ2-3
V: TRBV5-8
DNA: TGTGCCAGCAGCTTAACGGGGGGCGGGAAAGATACGCAGTATTTT
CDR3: CASSLTGGGKDTQYF

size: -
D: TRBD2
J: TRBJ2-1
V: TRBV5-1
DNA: TGCGCCAGCAGCTTGACTAGCGGGGGCAATGAGCAGTTCTTC
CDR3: CASSLTSGGNEQFF

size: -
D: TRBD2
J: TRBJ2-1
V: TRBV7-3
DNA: TGTGCCAGCAGCTTAGGTACAGCGGGGGGGTACAATGAGCAGTTCTTC
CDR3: CASSLGTAGGYNEQFF

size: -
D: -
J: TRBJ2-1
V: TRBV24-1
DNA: TGTGCCACCAGCAAACGAGGGGGTAGCTCCTACAATGAGCAGTTCTTC
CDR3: CATSKRGGSSYNEQFF

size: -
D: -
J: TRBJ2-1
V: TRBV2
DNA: TGTGCCAGCATAGCGCGGGCGGCAGACAATGAGCAGTTCTTC
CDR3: CASIARAADNEQFF

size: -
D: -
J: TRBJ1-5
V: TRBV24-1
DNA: TGTGCCACCAGTGACGCGATCAACAATCAGCCCCAGCATTTT
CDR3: CATSDAINNQPQHF

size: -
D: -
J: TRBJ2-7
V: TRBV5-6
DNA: TGTGCCAGCAGTCCAGGGCCAAGGGAGCAGTACTTC
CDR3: CASSPGPREQYF

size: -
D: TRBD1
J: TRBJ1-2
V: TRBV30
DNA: TGTGCCTGGAGCCCGGGACAGGGGTTGGGGGGCTACACCTTC
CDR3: CAWSPGQGLGGYTF

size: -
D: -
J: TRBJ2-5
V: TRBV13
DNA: TGTGCCAGCAGCTCGAGGCAGAGCCTGGGGACCCAGTACTTC
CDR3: CASSSRQSLGTQYF

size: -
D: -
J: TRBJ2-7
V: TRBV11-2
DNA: TGTGCCAGCAGCTTAGATGAACGAAACTCGTACTTC
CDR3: CASSLDERNSYF

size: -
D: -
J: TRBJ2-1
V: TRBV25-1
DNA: TGTGCCAGCAGTGGACAGTGGAATGAGCAGTTCTTC
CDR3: CASSGQWNEQFF

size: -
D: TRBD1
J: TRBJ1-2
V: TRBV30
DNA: TGTGCCTGGAGCCTCCGGGACAGGGGGCGCGGGGACTATGGCTACACCTTC
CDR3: CAWSLRDRGRGDYGYTF

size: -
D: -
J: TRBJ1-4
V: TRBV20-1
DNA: TGCAGTGGATTACGGGTTGAAAAACTGTTTTTT
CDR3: CSGLRVEKLFF

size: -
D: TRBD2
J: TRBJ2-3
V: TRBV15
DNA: TGTGCCACCAGCAGGTTAGCGGGGGGGCCAGATACGCAGTATTTT
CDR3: CATSRLAGGPDTQYF

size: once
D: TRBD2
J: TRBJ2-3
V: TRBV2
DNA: TGTGCCAGCAGTGATCGCGGGGGGAGCACAGATACGCAGTATTTT
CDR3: CASSDRGGSTDTQYF

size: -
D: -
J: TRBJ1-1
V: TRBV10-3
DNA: TGTGCCATCACGGGGGGGCCGGGTACTGAAGCTTTCTTT
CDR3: CAITGGPGTEAFF

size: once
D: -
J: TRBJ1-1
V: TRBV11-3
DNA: TGTGCCAGCAGCTTAAGCGGGACAACTGAAGCTTTCTTT
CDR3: CASSLSGTTEAFF

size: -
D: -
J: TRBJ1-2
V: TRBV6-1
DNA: TGTGCCAGCAGTGAAGCGGGGCCGCAAGCTAACTATGGCTACACCTTC
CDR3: CASSEAGPQANYGYTF

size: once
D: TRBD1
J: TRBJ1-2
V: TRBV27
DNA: TGTGCCAGCAGAGGACAGGATCGAGCTTATAACTATGGCTACACCTTC
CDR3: CASRGQDRAYNYGYTF

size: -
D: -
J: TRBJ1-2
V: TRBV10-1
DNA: TGCGCCAGCACCCCAGGGGAACCCTATGGCTACACCTTC
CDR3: CASTPGEPYGYTF

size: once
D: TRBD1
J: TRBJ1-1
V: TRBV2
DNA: TGTGCCAGCAGGGGGACAGGGGCCATGAACACTGAAGCTTTCTTT
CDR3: CASRGTGAMNTEAFF

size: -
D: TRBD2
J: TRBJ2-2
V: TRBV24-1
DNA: TGTGCCACCAGCGGAGCGGGGGGAGCCGGGGAGCTGTTTTTT
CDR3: CATSGAGGAGELFF

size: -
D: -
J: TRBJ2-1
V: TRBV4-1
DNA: TGCGCCAGCAGCCAAGGCTTAATCGGGGATGAGCAGTTCTTC
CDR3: CASSQGLIGDEQFF

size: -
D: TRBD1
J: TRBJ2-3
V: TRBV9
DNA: TGTGCCAGCAGCGTAGAAGGGGGCCTGGACACGCAGTATTTT
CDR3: CASSVEGGLDTQYF

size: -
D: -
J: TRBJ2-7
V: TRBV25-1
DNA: TGTGCCAGCAGTGAGGCCCGGGCGGGATCCTACGAGCAGTACTTC
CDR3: CASSEARAGSYEQYF

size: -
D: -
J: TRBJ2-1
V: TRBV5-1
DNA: TGCGCCAGCAGCCTAGATCCCGGGACAAAGAACAATGAGCAGTTCTTC
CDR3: CASSLDPGTKNNEQFF

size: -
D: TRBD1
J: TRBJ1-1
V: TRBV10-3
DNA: TGTGCCATCAGTGTGGCGGGACAGGTGAACACTGAAGCTTTCTTT
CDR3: CAISVAGQVNTEAFF